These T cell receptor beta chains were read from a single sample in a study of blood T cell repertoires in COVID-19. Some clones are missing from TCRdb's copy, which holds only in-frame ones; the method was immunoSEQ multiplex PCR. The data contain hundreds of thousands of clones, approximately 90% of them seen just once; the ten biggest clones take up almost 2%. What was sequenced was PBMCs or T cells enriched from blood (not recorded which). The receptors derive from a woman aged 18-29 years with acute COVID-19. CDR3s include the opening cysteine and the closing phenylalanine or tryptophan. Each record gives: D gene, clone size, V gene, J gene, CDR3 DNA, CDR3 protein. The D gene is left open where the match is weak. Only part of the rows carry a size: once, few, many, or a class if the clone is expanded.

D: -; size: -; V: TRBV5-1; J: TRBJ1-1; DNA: TGCGCCAGCAGCTTGGCCGTGGCGGGCACTGAAGCTTTCTTT; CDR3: CASSLAVAGTEAFF
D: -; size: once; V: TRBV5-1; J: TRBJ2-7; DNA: TGCGCCAGCAGACTGACACTTGCAACCTACGAGCAGTACTTC; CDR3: CASRLTLATYEQYF
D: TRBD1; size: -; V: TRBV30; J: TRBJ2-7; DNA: TGTGCCTGGAGTGAAGGACAGGGTGGCTACGAGCAGTACTTC; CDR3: CAWSEGQGGYEQYF
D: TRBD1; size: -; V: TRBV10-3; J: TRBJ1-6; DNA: TGTGCCATCAGCTCCCCGGGACAGAATTCACCCCTCCACTTT; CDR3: CAISSPGQNSPLHF
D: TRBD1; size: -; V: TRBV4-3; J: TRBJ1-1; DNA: TGCGCCAGCAGCCGGACAGGCACTGAAGCTTTCTTT; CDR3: CASSRTGTEAFF
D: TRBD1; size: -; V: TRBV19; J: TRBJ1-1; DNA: TGTGCCACTGACAGGGGCACTGAAGCTTTCTTT; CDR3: CATDRGTEAFF
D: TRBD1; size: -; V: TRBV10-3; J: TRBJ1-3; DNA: TGTGCCATCAGTGGGGGACAGAGCTCTGGAAACACCATATATTTT; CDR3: CAISGGQSSGNTIYF
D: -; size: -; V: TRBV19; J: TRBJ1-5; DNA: TGTGCCAGTAGTAACACAGGTGATAGCAATCAGCCCCAGCATTTT; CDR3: CASSNTGDSNQPQHF
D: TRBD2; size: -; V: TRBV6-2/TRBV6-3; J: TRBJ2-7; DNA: TGTGCCAGCAGTTACGCGGGACTAGCGGGTGACTACGAGCAGTACTTC; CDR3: CASSYAGLAGDYEQYF
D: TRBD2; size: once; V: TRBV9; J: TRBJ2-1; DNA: TGTGCCAGCAGCGTAGTGTCTAGCGGGAACAATGAGCAGTTCTTC; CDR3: CASSVVSSGNNEQFF
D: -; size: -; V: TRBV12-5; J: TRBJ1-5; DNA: TGTGCTAGTGGAACAGGGCAGAGCAATCAGCCCCAGCATTTT; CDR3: CASGTGQSNQPQHF
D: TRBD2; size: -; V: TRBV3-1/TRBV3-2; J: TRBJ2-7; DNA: TGTGCCAGCAGCTTGGGACTAGCGGGGGCCTTGGAGCAGTACTTC; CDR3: CASSLGLAGALEQYF
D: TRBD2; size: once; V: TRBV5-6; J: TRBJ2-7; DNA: TGTGCCAGCAGCCCTCCTAGCGGGAGGGCCGGCGAGCAGTACTTC; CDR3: CASSPPSGRAGEQYF
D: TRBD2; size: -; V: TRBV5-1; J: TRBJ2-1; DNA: TGCGCCAGCAGCTACCTGATGCGGACTAGCGGTTACAATGAGCAGTTCTTC; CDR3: CASSYLMRTSGYNEQFF
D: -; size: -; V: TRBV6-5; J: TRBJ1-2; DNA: TGTGCCAGCACTCTAACGGGGGTGTCTAACTATGGCTACACCTTC; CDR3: CASTLTGVSNYGYTF
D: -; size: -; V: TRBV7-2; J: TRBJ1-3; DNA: TGTGCCAGCAGCTCTCCCCCGGGAAGAACCATATATTTT; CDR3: CASSSPPGRTIYF
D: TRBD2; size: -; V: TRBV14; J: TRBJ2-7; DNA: TGTGCCAGCAGCCAAGATATTGGACTAGCGAACTCCTACGAGCAGTACTTC; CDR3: CASSQDIGLANSYEQYF
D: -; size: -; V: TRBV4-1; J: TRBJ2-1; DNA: TGCGCCAGCAGCCAGCCCCAGGGTTCCTCGATGTACAATGAGCAGTTCTTC; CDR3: CASSQPQGSSMYNEQFF
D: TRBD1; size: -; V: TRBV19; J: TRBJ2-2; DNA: TGTGCCAGTAGTGTTATGGGACAGGGTATCTCGGGGGAGCTGTTTTTT; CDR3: CASSVMGQGISGELFF
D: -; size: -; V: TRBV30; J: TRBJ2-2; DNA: TGTGCCTGGAAGAGGAAGAGGAACACCGGGGAGCTGTTTTTT; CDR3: CAWKRKRNTGELFF
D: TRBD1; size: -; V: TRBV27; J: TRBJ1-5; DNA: TGTGCCAGCAGTTACAGGGGGTCTCAGCCCCAGCATTTT; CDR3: CASSYRGSQPQHF
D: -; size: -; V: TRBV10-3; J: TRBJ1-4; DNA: TGTGCCATCAGTAGACAGGTTACTGAAAAACTGTTTTTT; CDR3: CAISRQVTEKLFF
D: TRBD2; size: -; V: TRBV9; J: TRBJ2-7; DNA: TGTGCCAGCAGCGTAGGTTCTAGCGGGGGCGGCGAGCAGTACTTC; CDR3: CASSVGSSGGGEQYF
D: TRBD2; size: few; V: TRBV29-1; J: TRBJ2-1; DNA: TGCAGCGTTGACGTGCCTAGCGGGAGAGTTTACAATGAGCAGTTCTTC; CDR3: CSVDVPSGRVYNEQFF
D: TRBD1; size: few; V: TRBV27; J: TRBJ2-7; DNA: TGTGCCAGCAGTTACAAAATCCCGGGACAGGGTTCCTACGAGCAGTACTTC; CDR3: CASSYKIPGQGSYEQYF
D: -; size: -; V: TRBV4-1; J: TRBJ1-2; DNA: TGCGCCAGCAGCCAAGATCCCGGGGGTACCTATGGCTACACCTTC; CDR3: CASSQDPGGTYGYTF
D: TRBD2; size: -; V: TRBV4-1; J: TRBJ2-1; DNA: TGCGCCAGCAGCCAAACGGGGGGGCCACCTTACAATGAGCAGTTCTTC; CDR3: CASSQTGGPPYNEQFF
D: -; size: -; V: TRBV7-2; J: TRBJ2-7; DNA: TGTGCCAGCAGCCGGGACTGGCAAGGCGAGCAGTACTTC; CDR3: CASSRDWQGEQYF
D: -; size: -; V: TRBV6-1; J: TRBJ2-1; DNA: TGTGCCAGCAGTGAAGCGTCGGGGTTAGGTGAGCAGTTCTTC; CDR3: CASSEASGLGEQFF
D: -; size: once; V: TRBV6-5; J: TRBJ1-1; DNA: TGTGCCAGCCGGGGGAGCGGCAGTACTAACACTGAAGCTTTCTTT; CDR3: CASRGSGSTNTEAFF
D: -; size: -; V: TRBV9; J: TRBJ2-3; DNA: TGTGCCAGCAGCCCCCAGGGGACCACAGATACGCAGTATTTT; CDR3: CASSPQGTTDTQYF
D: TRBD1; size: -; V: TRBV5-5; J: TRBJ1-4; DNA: TGTGCCAGCAGCCCGCCGGGACAGGGGTATCTTGAAAAACTGTTTTTT; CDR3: CASSPPGQGYLEKLFF
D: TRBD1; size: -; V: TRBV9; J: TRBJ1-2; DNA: TGTGCCAGCAGCGTAGGCCAGGGGGCGGTTGGCTATGGCTACACCTTC; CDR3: CASSVGQGAVGYGYTF
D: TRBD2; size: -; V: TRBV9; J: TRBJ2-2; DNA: TGTGCCAGCAGCACGACTAGCGGAGCGCGCACCGGGGAGCTGTTTTTT; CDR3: CASSTTSGARTGELFF
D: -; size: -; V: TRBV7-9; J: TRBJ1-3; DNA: TGTGCCAGCAGCTTAAGTAACAGTCTCTCTGGAAACACCATATATTTT; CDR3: CASSLSNSLSGNTIYF
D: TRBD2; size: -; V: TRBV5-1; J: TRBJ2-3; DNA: TGCGCCAGCAGCTTGGTCGGGCTAGCGGGAGGCTCAGATACGCAGTATTTT; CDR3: CASSLVGLAGGSDTQYF
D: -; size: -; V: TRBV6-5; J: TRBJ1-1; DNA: TGTGCCAGCATTCGACAGCCGAACACTGAAGCTTTCTTT; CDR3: CASIRQPNTEAFF
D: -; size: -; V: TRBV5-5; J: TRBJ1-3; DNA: TGTGCCAGCAGCTTTGTTGGGCCTCCTGGAAACACCATATATTTT; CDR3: CASSFVGPPGNTIYF
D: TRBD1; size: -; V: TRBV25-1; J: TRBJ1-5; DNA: TGTGCCAGCAGTTCTACAGGGGGCGTGGGTCAGCCCCAGCATTTT; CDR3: CASSSTGGVGQPQHF
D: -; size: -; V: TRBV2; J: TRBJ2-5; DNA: TGTGCCACAGCGTACCAAGAGACCCAGTACTTC; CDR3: CATAYQETQYF
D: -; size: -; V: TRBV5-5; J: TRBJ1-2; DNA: TGTGCCAGCAGCTCGGACTATGGCTACACCTTC; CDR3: CASSSDYGYTF
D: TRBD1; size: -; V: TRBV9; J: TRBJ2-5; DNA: TGTGCCAGCAGCGCCTCAGGGAGACAGGGCGCAGAGACCCAGTACTTC; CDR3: CASSASGRQGAETQYF
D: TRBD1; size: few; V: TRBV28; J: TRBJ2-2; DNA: TGTGCCAGCAGTTTGAGCCGGGACAGTCTTAACACCGGGGAGCTGTTTTTT; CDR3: CASSLSRDSLNTGELFF
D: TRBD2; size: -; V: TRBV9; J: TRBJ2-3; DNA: TGTGCCAGCAGCTCGGGGGCTAGCGGGATCGGAGATACGCAGTATTTT; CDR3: CASSSGASGIGDTQYF
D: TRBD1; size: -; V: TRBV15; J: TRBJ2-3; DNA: TGTGCCACCTCCGGGACAGGGTCCTTGGATACGCAGTATTTT; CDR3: CATSGTGSLDTQYF
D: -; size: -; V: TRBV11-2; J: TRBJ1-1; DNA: TGTGCCAGCAGCTTAGGTCCAGTTGAAGCTTTCTTT; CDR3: CASSLGPVEAFF
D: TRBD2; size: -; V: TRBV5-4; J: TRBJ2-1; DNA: TGTGCCAGCGAACGGGGGGGCTCCTACAATGAGCAGTTCTTC; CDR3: CASERGGSYNEQFF